Listed below are T cell receptor beta chains from one sample, sequenced in a study of T cell changes during pregnancy in multiple sclerosis. TCRdb's table, derived via immunoSEQ multiplex PCR, lists solely in-frame clones and lacks some. The table has about 70,000 clones, about 90% seen once; the top ten hold around 0.27%. The sample in question was CD4+ T cells from peripheral blood mononuclear cells, obtained after pregnancy. The source is a female donor with multiple sclerosis, enrolled in a pregnancy study. Both conserved end residues are part of each CDR3. A D gene is named only where the DNA matches it firmly. Rows give clone size only sometimes, using once, few, many, or a class for an expanded clone.

v_call: TRBV18; d_call: NA; clone_size: NA; j_call: TRBJ2-7; cdr3_aa: CASSSTGSKLRERQYF; cdr3_nt: TGTGCCAGCTCCTCGACAGGTTCAAAGCTACGAGAGCGGCAGTACTTC
v_call: TRBV5-1; d_call: TRBD1; clone_size: NA; j_call: TRBJ1-6; cdr3_aa: CASTLRRGDSPLHF; cdr3_nt: TGCGCCAGCACGCTCCGCAGGGGGGACTCACCCCTCCACTTT
v_call: TRBV29-1; d_call: TRBD1; clone_size: NA; j_call: TRBJ1-1; cdr3_aa: CSVDDRVSTFF; cdr3_nt: TGCAGCGTTGACGACAGGGTTTCGACTTTCTTT
v_call: TRBV2; d_call: TRBD2; clone_size: NA; j_call: TRBJ2-1; cdr3_aa: CASTGGSSYNEQFF; cdr3_nt: TGTGCCAGCACTGGCGGGAGCTCCTACAATGAGCAGTTCTTC
v_call: TRBV5-1; d_call: NA; clone_size: NA; j_call: TRBJ2-2; cdr3_aa: CASSGRNTGELFF; cdr3_nt: TGCGCCAGCAGTGGGCGTAATACCGGGGAGCTGTTTTTT
v_call: TRBV5-4; d_call: NA; clone_size: NA; j_call: TRBJ1-2; cdr3_aa: CASTLEPGNYGYTF; cdr3_nt: TGTGCCAGCACCTTAGAACCGGGAAACTATGGCTACACCTTC
v_call: TRBV30; d_call: TRBD1; clone_size: NA; j_call: TRBJ2-3; cdr3_aa: CAWSAGTGKRTDTQYF; cdr3_nt: TGTGCCTGGAGTGCCGGGACAGGGAAGAGGACAGATACGCAGTATTTT
v_call: TRBV5-1; d_call: NA; clone_size: NA; j_call: TRBJ1-1; cdr3_aa: CASSMTGGTEAFF; cdr3_nt: TGCGCCAGCAGCATGACGGGAGGTACTGAAGCTTTCTTT
v_call: TRBV10-3; d_call: NA; clone_size: NA; j_call: TRBJ1-3; cdr3_aa: CAIMGSPGNTIYF; cdr3_nt: TGTGCCATCATGGGCAGTCCAGGAAACACCATATATTTT
v_call: TRBV11-2; d_call: TRBD2; clone_size: once; j_call: TRBJ2-7; cdr3_aa: CASSFGTSGVSSYEQYF; cdr3_nt: TGTGCCAGCAGCTTCGGGACTAGCGGGGTCAGCTCCTACGAGCAGTACTTC
v_call: TRBV5-1; d_call: NA; clone_size: NA; j_call: TRBJ2-1; cdr3_aa: CASSLEPQGRYNEQFF; cdr3_nt: TGCGCCAGCAGCTTAGAACCCCAGGGGCGGTACAATGAGCAGTTCTTC
v_call: TRBV30; d_call: NA; clone_size: few; j_call: TRBJ2-1; cdr3_aa: CAWNLIPGDEQFF; cdr3_nt: TGTGCCTGGAACCTAATTCCGGGGGATGAGCAGTTCTTC
v_call: TRBV6-1; d_call: NA; clone_size: NA; j_call: TRBJ2-7; cdr3_aa: CASSEASTGSSYEQYF; cdr3_nt: TGTGCCAGCAGTGAAGCGAGCACAGGGAGCTCCTACGAGCAGTACTTC
v_call: TRBV6-6; d_call: NA; clone_size: NA; j_call: TRBJ2-1; cdr3_aa: CASSSRPSSYNEQFF; cdr3_nt: TGTGCCAGCAGCTCCAGGCCGAGCTCCTACAATGAGCAGTTCTTC
v_call: TRBV14; d_call: NA; clone_size: few; j_call: TRBJ1-1; cdr3_aa: CASSLGTIGAFF; cdr3_nt: TGTGCCAGCAGCCTAGGGACTATAGGGGCTTTCTTT
v_call: TRBV11-2; d_call: NA; clone_size: NA; j_call: TRBJ2-7; cdr3_aa: CASRPRASAHEQYF; cdr3_nt: TGTGCCAGCAGACCCCGAGCTAGCGCCCACGAGCAGTACTTC
v_call: TRBV30; d_call: NA; clone_size: NA; j_call: TRBJ2-7; cdr3_aa: CAWSVRGTYEQYF; cdr3_nt: TGTGCCTGGAGTGTACGAGGGACCTACGAGCAGTACTTC
v_call: TRBV6-5; d_call: NA; clone_size: NA; j_call: TRBJ1-1; cdr3_aa: CASRIGTSNTEAFF; cdr3_nt: TGTGCCAGCAGGATTGGGACTTCGAACACTGAAGCTTTCTTT
v_call: TRBV7-9; d_call: TRBD2; clone_size: NA; j_call: TRBJ2-1; cdr3_aa: CASNHGGSVNEQFF; cdr3_nt: TGTGCCAGCAACCACGGGGGGTCGGTCAATGAGCAGTTCTTC
v_call: TRBV18; d_call: TRBD2; clone_size: NA; j_call: TRBJ2-7; cdr3_aa: CASSRAGTSVSYEQYF; cdr3_nt: TGTGCCAGCTCACGCGCCGGGACTAGCGTCTCCTACGAGCAGTACTTC
v_call: TRBV28; d_call: TRBD1; clone_size: NA; j_call: TRBJ1-5; cdr3_aa: CASRETGDNQPQHF; cdr3_nt: TGTGCCAGCAGGGAGACAGGGGACAATCAGCCCCAGCATTTT
v_call: TRBV5-1; d_call: TRBD2; clone_size: NA; j_call: TRBJ2-7; cdr3_aa: CASSPSGSSYEQYF; cdr3_nt: TGCGCCAGCAGCCCTAGCGGGAGCTCCTACGAGCAGTACTTC
v_call: TRBV5-8; d_call: NA; clone_size: NA; j_call: TRBJ2-7; cdr3_aa: CASSQEAWDKATEQYF; cdr3_nt: TGTGCCAGCAGCCAAGAAGCGTGGGACAAGGCAACCGAGCAGTACTTC
v_call: TRBV6-1; d_call: NA; clone_size: NA; j_call: TRBJ2-2; cdr3_aa: CASSLERGTGELFF; cdr3_nt: TGTGCCAGCAGCCTAGAAAGAGGGACCGGGGAGCTGTTTTTT
v_call: TRBV19; d_call: TRBD2; clone_size: NA; j_call: TRBJ2-1; cdr3_aa: CASSKGTSGFSYNEQFF; cdr3_nt: TGTGCCAGTAGTAAAGGGACTAGCGGGTTCTCCTACAATGAGCAGTTCTTC
v_call: TRBV7-2; d_call: TRBD1; clone_size: once; j_call: TRBJ2-1; cdr3_aa: CASSLVGTDYNEQFF; cdr3_nt: TGTGCCAGCAGCTTAGTAGGGACAGATTACAATGAGCAGTTCTTC
v_call: TRBV12-5; d_call: TRBD2; clone_size: NA; j_call: TRBJ2-1; cdr3_aa: CASGSGLAGDHEQFF; cdr3_nt: TGTGCTAGTGGTTCCGGACTAGCGGGGGACCATGAGCAGTTCTTC
v_call: TRBV27; d_call: NA; clone_size: once; j_call: TRBJ2-5; cdr3_aa: CASSPNGETQYF; cdr3_nt: TGTGCCAGCTCTCCGAACGGTGAGACCCAGTACTTC
v_call: TRBV5-1; d_call: TRBD1; clone_size: once; j_call: TRBJ2-6; cdr3_aa: CASSSSRGDRGSGANVLTF; cdr3_nt: TGCGCCAGCAGCTCGAGTCGAGGGGACAGGGGATCTGGGGCCAACGTCCTGACTTTC
v_call: TRBV6-5; d_call: NA; clone_size: NA; j_call: TRBJ2-7; cdr3_aa: CASSSPTTVSSYEQYF; cdr3_nt: TGTGCCAGCAGTTCCCCTACGACAGTGAGCTCCTACGAGCAGTACTTC
v_call: TRBV5-1; d_call: TRBD1; clone_size: once; j_call: TRBJ1-1; cdr3_aa: CASGYPGGEPLNTEAFF; cdr3_nt: TGCGCCAGCGGTTATCCAGGGGGCGAACCTTTAAACACTGAAGCTTTCTTT
v_call: TRBV5-1; d_call: TRBD2; clone_size: once; j_call: TRBJ2-3; cdr3_aa: CASSLGLATTDTQYF; cdr3_nt: TGCGCCAGCAGTTTGGGACTAGCGACGACAGATACGCAGTATTTT
v_call: TRBV6-1; d_call: TRBD2; clone_size: NA; j_call: TRBJ2-3; cdr3_aa: CASSFGLAGDTQYF; cdr3_nt: TGTGCCAGCAGTTTCGGACTAGCGGGAGATACGCAGTATTTT
v_call: TRBV7-2; d_call: NA; clone_size: NA; j_call: TRBJ1-2; cdr3_aa: CASSLVGGGNGYGYTF; cdr3_nt: TGTGCCAGCAGCTTAGTGGGCGGGGGGAATGGCTATGGCTACACCTTC
v_call: TRBV11-2; d_call: TRBD2; clone_size: NA; j_call: TRBJ2-2; cdr3_aa: CASSLVLAERTGELFF; cdr3_nt: TGTGCCAGCAGCTTAGTACTAGCGGAGAGGACCGGGGAGCTGTTTTTT
v_call: TRBV30; d_call: NA; clone_size: few; j_call: TRBJ1-5; cdr3_aa: CAWGSGGYQPQHF; cdr3_nt: TGTGCCTGGGGGTCGGGCGGGTATCAGCCCCAGCATTTT
v_call: TRBV14; d_call: NA; clone_size: NA; j_call: TRBJ2-3; cdr3_aa: CASSQSADTQYF; cdr3_nt: TGTGCCAGCAGCCAGAGTGCAGATACGCAGTATTTT
v_call: TRBV10-3; d_call: TRBD2; clone_size: NA; j_call: TRBJ2-7; cdr3_aa: CAISESSGGATYEQYF; cdr3_nt: TGTGCCATCAGTGAGTCGAGCGGGGGGGCTACCTACGAGCAGTACTTC
v_call: TRBV18; d_call: NA; clone_size: once; j_call: TRBJ2-1; cdr3_aa: CASSAPMSSYNEQFF; cdr3_nt: TGTGCCAGCTCAGCCCCCATGAGCTCCTACAATGAGCAGTTCTTC
v_call: TRBV14; d_call: TRBD1; clone_size: NA; j_call: TRBJ1-5; cdr3_aa: CASSQLGQGVCQPQHF; cdr3_nt: TGTGCCAGCAGCCAATTAGGCCAGGGGGTATGTCAGCCCCAGCATTTT
v_call: TRBV21-1; d_call: NA; clone_size: NA; j_call: TRBJ2-5; cdr3_aa: CASSKGPRLAEQETQYF; cdr3_nt: TGTGCCAGCAGCAAAGGCCCCCGACTAGCAGAACAAGAGACCCAGTACTTC
v_call: TRBV5-1; d_call: TRBD2; clone_size: once; j_call: TRBJ2-7; cdr3_aa: CASSLGLAGGTYEQYF; cdr3_nt: TGCGCCAGCAGCTTGGGACTAGCGGGAGGGACCTACGAGCAGTACTTC
v_call: TRBV5-1; d_call: TRBD2; clone_size: NA; j_call: TRBJ2-1; cdr3_aa: CASSLEALAAYNEQFF; cdr3_nt: TGCGCCAGCAGCTTGGAGGCGCTAGCGGCCTACAATGAGCAGTTCTTC
v_call: TRBV4-2; d_call: TRBD2; clone_size: NA; j_call: TRBJ2-1; cdr3_aa: CASSRVNNAGGPYNEQFF; cdr3_nt: TGTGCCAGCAGCCGAGTTAATAATGCGGGGGGGCCGTACAATGAGCAGTTCTTC
v_call: TRBV1; d_call: NA; clone_size: NA; j_call: TRBJ1-1; cdr3_aa: CTSSRGGTTEAFF; cdr3_nt: TGCACCAGCAGCCGGGGGGGTACCACTGAAGCTTTCTTT
v_call: TRBV6-1; d_call: TRBD1; clone_size: once; j_call: TRBJ2-5; cdr3_aa: CASSFRGETQYF; cdr3_nt: TGTGCCAGCAGTTTCAGGGGGGAGACCCAGTACTTC
v_call: TRBV18; d_call: NA; clone_size: NA; j_call: TRBJ1-2; cdr3_aa: CASSPPSAYGYTF; cdr3_nt: TGTGCCAGCTCACCACCAAGCGCCTATGGCTACACCTTC
v_call: TRBV7-9; d_call: NA; clone_size: NA; j_call: TRBJ2-1; cdr3_aa: CASSLWDSGNYNEQFF; cdr3_nt: TGTGCCAGCAGCTTATGGGATAGCGGCAACTACAATGAGCAGTTCTTC